Presented here are 21 T cell receptor beta chains from one specimen sequenced in a study of cytomegalovirus exposure and HLA in healthy donors. The PCR made use of 60 Vbeta and 13 Jbeta primers. Using immunoSEQ multiplex PCR, the repertoire was profiled, and TCRdb retains in-frame clones only, with some absent. The table shows more than 85,000 clones, with more than 65% occurring only once. The specimen sequenced was PBMCs. These receptors originate from a man aged 30 to 39 in good health and CMV-seropositive.

The genes are TRBV19 and TRBJ2-1; D possibly corresponds to TRBD1 (5 bases). The V gene's germline CDR1 is LNHDA and CDR2 SQIVND (reference sequence). Deletions cut 7 bases from V and 0 bases from J, with 10 bases between. There are 14 residues in the CDR3. The CDR3 protein is CASKKGPSYNEQFF. The DNA of the CDR3 is TGTGCCAGTAAGAAGGGGCCCTCCTACAATGAGCAGTTCTTC. Full variable domain (missing parts from reference TRBV19 and TRBJ2-1): DGGITQSPKYLFRKEGQNVTLSCEQNLNHDAMYWYRQDPGQGLRLIYYSQIVNDFQKGDIAEGYSVSREKKESFPLTVTSAQKNPTAFYLCASKKGPSYNEQFFGPGTRLTVL.

The chain uses TRBV5-6 and TRBJ1-2; possible D gene TRBD1, 6 bases. Between the trimmed V and J ends, which lost 4 bases and 2 bases, there was a span of 12 bases. There are 14 residues in the CDR3. Germline loops: CDR1 SGHDT, CDR2 YYEEEE. As DNA, the CDR3 is TGTGCCAGCAGCCTCGACAGGCGAAACTATGGCTACACCTTC. Protein sequence: CASSLDRRNYGYTF.

This chain's CDR3 is CASSLAPTGDLAKNIQYF. The CDR3 region has the DNA TGCGCCAGCAGCTTGGCCCCCACAGGGGATTTAGCCAAAAACATTCAGTACTTC. This rearrangement joins TRBV5-1 to TRBJ2-4, with 7 bases fitting TRBD1. V trimming: 0 bases; J trimming: 0 bases; junction bases outside the gene matches: 9. Germline CDR1 SGHRS, CDR2 YFSETQ. The CDR3 has 18 amino acids.

The chain carries TRBV29-1 and TRBJ2-7; D is possibly TRBD2 (6 bases). This CDR3 region has 12 residues. In germline, CDR1 is SQVTM, CDR2 ANQGSEA. Trimming pared 3 bases from V and 4 bases from J, leaving 10 bases between. CDR3 residues: CSVEEGRYEQYF. In nucleotides, the CDR3 is TGCAGCGTTGAGGAGGGTAGGTACGAGCAGTACTTC.

V and J are TRBV25-1 and TRBJ2-3; 7 positions agree with TRBD1. The trim removed 7 bases at V and 0 bases at J, leaving 13 bases unmatched. This CDR3 comprises 17 residues. The germline gives CDR1 MGHDK, CDR2 SYGVNS. The CDR3 loop is CASTHNWKGASTDTQYF. DNA of the CDR3: TGTGCCAGCACCCACAACTGGAAGGGGGCTAGCACAGATACGCAGTATTTT.

The CDR3 nucleotides read TGTGCCAGCTCCTCTTCAGGTTCGACAGAGCGCCAAGAGACCCAGTACTTC. It yields the protein CASSSSGSTERQETQYF. The V call is TRBV18, the J call TRBJ2-5; D possibly corresponds to TRBD1 (5 bases). Trimming stripped 6 bases from V and 1 base from J, with 21 bases between. The length of the CDR3 is 17 residues. The germline V gene encodes CDR1 KGHSH and CDR2 LQKENI.

V is TRBV27 and J is TRBJ2-2; 8 positions match TRBD2. The CDR3 runs 14 residues. Trimming removed 3 bases from V and 7 bases from J; junction bases left unmatched: 4. Looked up from germline, CDR1 is MNHEY and CDR2 is SMNVEV (reference sequence). The CDR3 spells CASSFGGAVGELFF. The DNA for the CDR3 is TGTGCCAGCAGTTTCGGGGGGGCCGTCGGGGAGCTGTTTTTT.

The rearrangement joins TRBV30 to TRBJ1-2, with TRBD1 matching 7 bases. After removal of 0 bases from V and 0 bases from J, the junction contained 16 bases not matched to a gene. Per germline, CDR1 GTSNPN and CDR2 SVGIG (reference sequence). The CDR3 runs to 19 residues. The CDR3 nucleotides read TGTGCCTGGAGTGTACTAAGACAGGGCTCTGAGCTTTCTAACTATGGCTACACCTTC. As protein: CAWSVLRQGSELSNYGYTF.

The rearrangement uses TRBV5-1 and TRBJ1-1, with D possibly being TRBD1 (6 bases). Germline values: CDR1 SGHRS, CDR2 YFSETQ. CDR3 length equals 14 residues. The V end lost 5 bases, the J end lost 1 base, and 12 bases lay between the germline ends. CDR3 in amino acids: CASREGGENTEAFF. In DNA, the CDR3 is TGCGCCAGCAGGGAGGGGGGGGAGAACACTGAAGCTTTCTTT.

This clone has only one observation. This chain links TRBV2 with TRBJ2-7; 11 bases line up with TRBD2. The CDR3 has 13 residues. CDR1 is SNHLY, CDR2 FYNNEI, per germline. The V gene end was trimmed by 6 bases and the J gene end by 11 bases; junction bases not matched to a gene: 9. DNA of the CDR3: TGTGCCAGCAGAGAGCATAGCGGGGGGGCCGAGTACTTC. It is translated as CASREHSGGAEYF.

This chain connects TRBV19 to TRBJ2-7; 8 bases agree with TRBD2. The CDR3 totals 15 residues. J was trimmed by 3 bases and V by 1 base; bases with no gene match: 5. The germline gives CDR1 LNHDA, CDR2 SQIVND (reference sequence). The CDR3 DNA reads as TGTGCCAGTAGTATAGGGGCGGGAGGCGGCTACGAGCAGTACTTC. Protein: CASSIGAGGGYEQYF.

The CDR3 DNA follows: TGCGCCAGCAGCTTCCGAAGGAGAGATACGCAGTATTTT. Protein: CASSFRRRDTQYF. The chain has TRBV5-1 and TRBJ2-3; D remains ambiguous. This CDR3 region has 13 residues. Germline-derived CDR1 and CDR2 are SGHRS and YFSETQ. V was cut by 2 bases and J by 5 bases, with 9 bases left in between.

The gene calls are TRBV18 and TRBJ2-5; 8 nucleotides match TRBD1. Germline assignment: CDR1 KGHSH and CDR2 LQKENI. This CDR3 has 15 residues. J lost 5 bases, V lost 1 base, and 6 bases had no gene match. The CDR3 protein is CASSPLQGDGETQYF. CDR3 coding DNA: TGTGCCAGCTCACCACTACAGGGGGACGGGGAGACCCAGTACTTC.

The V gene is TRBV27, the J gene TRBJ1-6; 7 bases are a match to TRBD1. The CDR3 has 14 residues. J lost 5 bases, V lost 6 bases, and 4 bases had no gene match. CDR1 and CDR2 (germline): MNHEY, SMNVEV (reference sequence). This chain's CDR3 is CASREDRNNSPLHF. In DNA, the CDR3 is TGTGCCAGCAGGGAGGACAGGAATAATTCACCCCTCCACTTT.

The chain joins TRBV11-2 to TRBJ1-2; no reliable D call. With 0 bases removed from V and 2 bases from J, the gap between germline ends came to 10 bases. The germline CDR1 and CDR2 sequences are SGHAT and FQNNGV. This CDR3 contains 15 residues. CDR3 in DNA: TGTGCCAGCAGCTTAGATCGCGAGTTAAACTATGGCTACACCTTC. It yields the protein CASSLDRELNYGYTF.

This clone has more than one count but fewer than ten. This sequence joins TRBV5-4 and TRBJ2-5; D is unclear. The CDR3 contains 11 residues. Germline V CDR1 and CDR2: SGHNT, YYREEE (reference sequence). Trimming removed 4 bases at V and 5 bases at J, with 6 bases between. The CDR3 loop reads CASSTAETQYF. The CDR3 coding sequence is TGTGCCAGCAGCACCGCGGAGACCCAGTACTTC.

The gene calls are TRBV27 and TRBJ1-1; 7 nucleotides agree with TRBD1. Trimming took 5 bases from V and 1 from J; bases not matched to a gene: 7. Germline lookup yields CDR1 MNHEY and CDR2 SMNVEV (reference sequence). This CDR3 is 15 amino acids long. CDR3 sequence reads: CASSARTGSNTEAFF. The CDR3 DNA sequence: TGTGCCAGCAGTGCCCGGACAGGATCGAACACTGAAGCTTTCTTT.

V and J are TRBV5-1 and TRBJ2-3; TRBD2 matches at 16 bases. The CDR3 is 14 amino acids. V gave up 4 bases and J gave up 15 bases; unmatched junction bases: 8. Germline V gene lookup returns CDR1 SGHRS and CDR2 YFSETQ. The CDR3 sequence: CASSAGTSGGGPYF. CDR3 sequence (DNA): TGCGCCAGCAGCGCCGGGACTAGCGGGGGGGGACCATATTTT.

V and J are TRBV6-5 and TRBJ2-3; 8 bases are a match to TRBD1. Germline V CDR1 and CDR2: MNHEY, SVGAGI. The CDR3 length is 14 residues. J lost 7 bases, V lost 2 bases, and 5 bases had no gene match. The CDR3 bases are TGTGCCAGCAGTTACGGACAGGGATCGCATACGCAGTATTTT. Its protein product is CASSYGQGSHTQYF.

CDR3 bases: TGTGCCAGCTCATACTCACGGACTAGCGGGGGGGCAGATACGCAGTATTTT. It is translated as CASSYSRTSGGADTQYF. This chain links TRBV18 with TRBJ2-3, with TRBD2 matching over 15 bases. From germline, CDR1 is KGHSH and CDR2 LQKENI. The V segment lost 5 bases and the J segment 4 bases; nucleotides outside the gene matches: 7. The CDR3 contains 17 residues.

The chain is built from TRBV5-1 and TRBJ1-3; D call uncertain. This CDR3 is 17 amino acids long. Germline CDR1 reads SGHRS; CDR2 reads YFSETQ. V was shortened by 0 bases and J by 0 bases, with 13 bases between the two germline ends. CDR3: CASSLGRRTDSGNTIYF. The DNA for the CDR3 is TGCGCCAGCAGCTTGGGGCGGAGAACTGACTCTGGAAACACCATATATTTT.